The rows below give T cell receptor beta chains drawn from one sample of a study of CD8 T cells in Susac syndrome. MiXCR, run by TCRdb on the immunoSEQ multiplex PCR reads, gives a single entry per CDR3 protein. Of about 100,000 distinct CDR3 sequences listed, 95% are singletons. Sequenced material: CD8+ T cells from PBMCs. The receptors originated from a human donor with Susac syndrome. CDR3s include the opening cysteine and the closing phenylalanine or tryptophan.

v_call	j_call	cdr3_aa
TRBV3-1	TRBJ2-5	CASSSVGETQYF
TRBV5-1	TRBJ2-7	CASSLMAGRSYEQYF
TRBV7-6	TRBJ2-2	CASSFGRESGELFF
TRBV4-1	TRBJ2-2	CASSAGNTGELFF
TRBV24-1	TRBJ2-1	CATSGTGENEQFF
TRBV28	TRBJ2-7	CASNWQGSSYEQYF
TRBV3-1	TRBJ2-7	CASSQEYGYEQYF
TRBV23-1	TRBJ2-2	CASSHSYIDSHHWAGELFF
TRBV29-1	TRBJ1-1	CSAAGQHNTEAFF
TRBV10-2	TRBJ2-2	CASSATPSTGELFF
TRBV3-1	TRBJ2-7	CASSHGLAWDYEQYF
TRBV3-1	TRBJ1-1	CASSQEGTGANTEAFF
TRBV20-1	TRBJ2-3	CSASRTSGVLDTQYF
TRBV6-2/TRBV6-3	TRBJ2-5	CASSYRARETQYF
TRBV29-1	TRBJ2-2	CSVRTGGGNTGELFF
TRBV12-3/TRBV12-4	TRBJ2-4	CASSLRAENIQYF
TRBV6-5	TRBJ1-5	CASSYKDQPQHF
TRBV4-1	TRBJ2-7	CASSPSRRVRAHEQYF
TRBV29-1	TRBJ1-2	CSVGPAGSPGYTF
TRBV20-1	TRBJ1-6	CSAREGGYNSPLHF
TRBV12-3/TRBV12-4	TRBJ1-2	CASSLSYGYTF
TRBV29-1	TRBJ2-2	CSVEGPTGELFF
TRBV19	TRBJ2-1	CASSLNPGHSYFYNEQFF
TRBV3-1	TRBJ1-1	CASSQLMGTGEAFF
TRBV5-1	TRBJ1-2	CASSPTVGDGYTF
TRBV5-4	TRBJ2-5	CASTNQGIEETQYF